The next 30 T cell receptor beta chains were all read from a single sample in a study of T cell changes during pregnancy in multiple sclerosis. Only in-frame clones appear in the TCRdb table, and some are missing; sequencing was by immunoSEQ multiplex PCR. The data contain about 75,000 clones, 94% of them singletons. The specimen was CD4+ T cells from peripheral blood mononuclear cells, collected after pregnancy. The receptors here all came from a female donor with multiple sclerosis, enrolled in a pregnancy study.

The CDR3 sequence: CASSPKVLATDTQYF. CDR3 in DNA: TGTGCCAGCAGCCCTAAGGTGCTAGCGACAGATACGCAGTATTTT. V and J are TRBV5-4 and TRBJ2-3, with a weak D call TRBD2 (6 bases). CDR1 is SGHNT, CDR2 YYREEE, per germline (reference sequence). The CDR3 length is 15 residues. Trimming pared 4 bases from V and 3 bases from J, leaving 15 bases between.

V gene TRBV5-4 combines with J gene TRBJ2-3; 8 bases are a match to TRBD1. The CDR3 has 13 residues. V trimming: 3 bases; J trimming: 6 bases; junction bases outside the gene matches: 3. The germline CDR1 and CDR2 sequences are SGHNT and YYREEE (reference sequence). As DNA, the CDR3 is TGTGCCAGCAGCTGGACAGGGCGCGATACGCAGTATTTT. Translation: CASSWTGRDTQYF.

With regard to this clone: Other DNA variants within this sample encode the same CDR3. The chain is built from TRBV5-1 and TRBJ1-4; 8 bases align to TRBD1. CDR1 is SGHRS and CDR2 is YFSETQ in the germline V gene. J gave up 8 bases and V 4 bases, and 7 bases lay outside the gene matches. The CDR3 has 14 amino acids. The CDR3 DNA reads TGCGCCAGCAGCGCCGACAGGGGTCGCGAAAAACTGTTTTTT. Its protein is CASSADRGREKLFF.

The chain's CDR3 is CASSPYPQGDYADTQYF. CDR3 bases: TGTGCCAGCAGCCCTTACCCACAAGGGGATTATGCAGATACGCAGTATTTT. The chain recombines TRBV7-9 with TRBJ2-3; D is possibly TRBD1 (5 bases). The germline gives CDR1 SEHNR, CDR2 FQNEAQ (reference sequence). The germline V and J ends were trimmed by 5 bases and 4 bases, with 22 bases remaining between them. The CDR3 covers 17 residues.

This rearrangement joins TRBV10-3 to TRBJ2-6, with 10 bases matching TRBD2. The CDR3 is 16 residues long. V gave up 7 bases and J gave up 3 bases; unmatched junction bases: 6. Germline lookup yields CDR1 ENHRY and CDR2 SYGVKD. CDR3 sequence: CAITAGGPFGANVLTF. The CDR3 nucleotides read TGTGCCATCACAGCGGGAGGGCCTTTTGGGGCCAACGTCCTGACTTTC.

The V and J genes are TRBV2 and TRBJ2-1; 9 bases match TRBD2. Germline lookup yields CDR1 SNHLY and CDR2 FYNNEI. The CDR3 covers 11 residues. V dropped 7 bases and J dropped 15; count of bases not matched to a gene: 7. The CDR3 DNA is TGTGCCAGCAAGGAGCGGGAGGTAGGGTTCTTC. It specifies CASKEREVGFF.

This clone was observed a single time. Distinct nucleotide sequences in the sample also encode this CDR3. The rearrangement joins TRBV27 to TRBJ2-7; TRBD1 might be the D (5 bases). Germline lookup yields CDR1 MNHEY and CDR2 SMNVEV (reference sequence). CDR3 length: 14 residues. The V and J ends lost 4 bases and 2 bases respectively, with 12 bases between them. Written as DNA, the CDR3 is TGTGCCAGCAGTTCATCAACAGGACCCTACGAGCAGTACTTC. It specifies CASSSSTGPYEQYF.

The genes are TRBV2 and TRBJ2-3; the D is unclear. Germline-derived CDR1 and CDR2 are SNHLY and FYNNEI. The CDR3 has 15 residues. V was trimmed by 4 bases and J by 2 bases, leaving 13 bases between them. The CDR3 bases are TGTGCCAGCAGTGGGCTGACTGTCTCCACAGATACGCAGTATTTT. Residues: CASSGLTVSTDTQYF.

The V call is TRBV2, the J call TRBJ2-3, with 10 bases that match TRBD2. CDR1 SNHLY and CDR2 FYNNEI come from the germline V gene. V lost 5 bases to trimming and J lost 0 bases; unmatched junction nucleotides: 8. The CDR3 spans 17 residues. CDR3 sequence: CASSRGLAVTSTDTQYF. The CDR3 DNA reads as TGTGCCAGCAGTAGAGGACTAGCGGTGACTAGCACAGATACGCAGTATTTT.

This clone was observed once. DNA of the CDR3: TGTGCCAGTGATTGGGGGGGGCGAAAGGGTCAGCCCCAGCATTTT. Its translation: CASDWGGRKGQPQHF. The chain links TRBV7-8 to TRBJ1-5, with D possibly matching TRBD1 (6 bases). The length of the CDR3 is 15 residues. V lost 9 bases, J lost 6 bases, and 21 bases lay in between. Germline V gene lookup returns CDR1 SGHVS and CDR2 FQNEAQ.

This sequence joins TRBV9 and TRBJ2-2, with 8 nucleotides matching TRBD2. CDR1 and CDR2 from the germline V gene are SGDLS and YYNGEE. The CDR3 spans 16 residues. With V trimmed by 2 bases and J by 4 bases, 7 bases remained unmatched. The CDR3 bases are TGTGCCAGCAGCGTGGCTACGGGAGGGTCCACCGGGGAGCTGTTTTTT. Amino acid sequence: CASSVATGGSTGELFF.

The chain is built from TRBV28 and TRBJ1-4, with D unresolved. Germline-derived CDR1 and CDR2 are MDHEN and SYDVKM. The CDR3 is made up of 14 amino acids. V was shortened by 5 bases and J by 5 bases, with 12 bases between the two germline ends. This chain's CDR3 is CASSLPYGNEKLFF. The CDR3 DNA follows: TGTGCCAGCAGTCTGCCCTACGGGAATGAAAAACTGTTTTTT.

V is TRBV6-5 and J is TRBJ2-1; D is perhaps TRBD2 (5 bases). The CDR3 is 13 residues long. Per germline, CDR1 MNHEY and CDR2 SVGAGI. V gave up 4 bases and J gave up 5 bases, with 9 bases separating them. In DNA form, the CDR3 reads TGTGCCAGCAGTTTATACGGGGACAATGAGCAGTTCTTC. Protein product: CASSLYGDNEQFF.

This clone was recorded only once. This chain uses TRBV18 with TRBJ2-2; TRBD2 aligns across 7 bases. Germline V lookup: CDR1 KGHSH, CDR2 LQKENI. Trimming cost V 3 bases and J 5 bases; bases outside gene matches: 6. The length of the CDR3 is 15 residues. The CDR3 reads CASSPAGVETGELFF. The CDR3 nucleotides are TGTGCCAGCTCACCGGCGGGAGTTGAAACCGGGGAGCTGTTTTTT.

This clone is a singleton in its sample. The chain employs TRBV7-9 and TRBJ2-1, with TRBD1 as a possible D gene (7 bases). Trimming cost V 5 bases and J 6 bases, with 17 bases left between them. The germline V gene encodes CDR1 SEHNR and CDR2 FQNEAQ (reference sequence). This CDR3 spans 15 amino acids. CDR3 in DNA: TGTGCCAGCAGCCTATTACCAGGGGGGCTCAATGAGCAGTTCTTC. Protein product: CASSLLPGGLNEQFF.

This clone was recorded once. The chain links TRBV5-6 to TRBJ2-5; 15 bases line up with TRBD2. CDR3 size: 17 residues. Germline CDR1 reads SGHDT; CDR2 reads YYEEEE. V was pared by 3 bases and J by 5 bases, with 8 bases of the junction left unmatched. The CDR3 bases are TGTGCCAGCAGCTCGATAGGACTAGCGGGAGGGAGGGAGACCCAGTACTTC. This sequence encodes CASSSIGLAGGRETQYF. Full variable domain (outside the CDR3, taken from reference TRBV5-6 and TRBJ2-5): DAGVTQSPTHLIKTRGQQVTLRCSPKSGHDTVSWYQQALGQGPQFIFQYYEEEERQRGNFPDRFSGHQFPNYSSELNVNALLLGDSALYLCASSSIGLAGGRETQYFGPGTRLLVL.

Here the CDR3 reads CASSPTRRDTEAFF. CDR3 nucleotides: TGTGCCAGCAGCCCCACAAGGAGGGACACTGAAGCTTTCTTT. V and J are TRBV6-5 and TRBJ1-1; D gene ambiguous. Between the trimmed V and J ends, which lost 6 bases and 3 bases, there was a span of 14 bases. Germline values: CDR1 MNHEY, CDR2 SVGAGI. The CDR3 has 14 amino acids.

V is TRBV28 and J is TRBJ1-5, with no clear D. CDR1 and CDR2 from the germline V gene are MDHEN and SYDVKM. The CDR3 runs 12 residues. V lost 8 bases and J 2 bases, leaving 7 bases between the germline ends. The CDR3 coding sequence is TGTGCCAGCTTCGAGGGCAATCAGCCCCAGCATTTT. It is translated as CASFEGNQPQHF.

V gene TRBV9 combines with J gene TRBJ1-1; TRBD1 matches 8 bases. V was clipped by 0 bases and J by 3 bases; unmatched bases: 7. The CDR3 is 16 residues long. The germline V gene has CDR1 SGDLS and CDR2 YYNGEE. In nucleotides, the CDR3 is TGTGCCAGCAGCGTAGGCCCAGGGGGCAGAGACACTGAAGCTTTCTTT. This sequence encodes CASSVGPGGRDTEAFF.

The gene calls are TRBV2 and TRBJ2-7; TRBD2 might be the D (5 bases). V was shortened by 8 bases and J by 2 bases, with 13 bases between the two germline ends. CDR1 and CDR2 from the germline V gene are SNHLY and FYNNEI. This CDR3 spans 13 amino acids. CDR3 protein: CASRGLLAYEQYF. CDR3 in DNA: TGTGCCAGCCGGGGATTACTCGCCTACGAGCAGTACTTC.

The J gene is TRBJ2-7, the V gene TRBV7-8; D possibly corresponds to TRBD2 (6 bases). This CDR3 has 15 residues. With 4 bases removed from V and 0 bases from J, the gap between germline ends came to 13 bases. CDR1 and CDR2 (germline): SGHVS, FQNEAQ. The CDR3 is CASSSREPSSYEQYF. CDR3 nucleotide sequence: TGTGCCAGCAGCTCCCGGGAGCCAAGCTCCTACGAGCAGTACTTC.

The J gene is TRBJ1-2, the V gene TRBV19; D uncertain. V was pared by 6 bases and J by 1 base, with 18 bases between. CDR1 is LNHDA, CDR2 SQIVND, per germline (reference sequence). This CDR3 has 16 amino acids. As DNA, the CDR3 is TGTGCCAGTAGAGCCCAACGGGCAGGACTTAACTATGGCTACACCTTC. Translating gives CASRAQRAGLNYGYTF.

The rearrangement uses TRBV27 and TRBJ1-1; 8 bases are shared with TRBD1. CDR1 and CDR2 from the germline V gene are MNHEY and SMNVEV (reference sequence). CDR3 length: 13 residues. V lost 6 bases, J lost 10 bases, and 10 bases stayed unmatched. CDR3 protein: CASSLRGQRGAFF. As DNA, the CDR3 is TGTGCCAGCAGCCTCAGGGGGCAGCGGGGAGCTTTCTTT.

This chain connects TRBV19 to TRBJ2-7; the D gene is possibly TRBD1 (5 bases). The germline V and J ends were trimmed by 5 bases and 2 bases, with 16 bases remaining between them. The CDR3 has 15 amino acids. CDR1 is LNHDA, CDR2 SQIVND, per germline (reference sequence). In DNA, the CDR3 is TGTGCCAGTAGTGAGGACAAGGTCAAAACCTACGAGCAGTACTTC. Protein: CASSEDKVKTYEQYF.

This chain links TRBV28 with TRBJ2-5; D is ambiguous. V was cut by 8 bases and J by 5 bases, with 15 bases left in between. The CDR3 is 13 residues long. Germline V gene sequence: CDR1 MDHEN, CDR2 SYDVKM. This CDR3 is CASWAYGRETQYF. The CDR3 DNA is TGTGCCAGCTGGGCATATGGTCGGGAGACCCAGTACTTC.

The chain links TRBV2 to TRBJ2-1, with D perhaps TRBD2 (5 bases). Trimming cost V 4 bases and J 1 base, with 17 bases left between them. Germline loops: CDR1 SNHLY, CDR2 FYNNEI. The length of the CDR3 is 17 residues. The DNA for the CDR3 is TGTGCCAGCAGTGGTCTAGCCTCTTCCCAATCCTACAATGAGCAGTTCTTC. It is translated as CASSGLASSQSYNEQFF.

The genes are TRBV6-5 and TRBJ2-1; 10 positions match TRBD2. CDR1 MNHEY and CDR2 SVGAGI come from the germline V gene. The CDR3 is 15 amino acids. V dropped 4 bases and J dropped 3; count of bases not matched to a gene: 3. The CDR3 DNA is TGTGCCAGCAGTTCGTTAGCGGGAGGCTACAATGAGCAGTTCTTC. Translation gives CASSSLAGGYNEQFF.

The CDR3 DNA follows: TGCGCCAGCAGCCAGGCCCGGAGTAGCGAGCAGTTCTTC. Protein: CASSQARSSEQFF. This chain uses TRBV4-3 with TRBJ2-1; D unresolved. The germline V gene encodes CDR1 LGHNA and CDR2 YSLEER. V lost 3 bases, J lost 10 bases, and 13 bases lay in between. The length of the CDR3 is 13 residues.

The chain links TRBV2 to TRBJ2-7; the D gene is possibly TRBD1 (6 bases). Germline V gene sequence: CDR1 SNHLY, CDR2 FYNNEI. The CDR3 loop spans 12 amino acids. Trimming removed 7 bases at V and 3 bases at J, with 10 bases between. The CDR3 sequence: CASTSRGYEQYF. In DNA, the CDR3 is TGTGCCAGCACCTCCAGGGGCTACGAGCAGTACTTC.

The chain combines TRBV5-1 with TRBJ2-7; TRBD2 agrees at 9 bases. The CDR3 covers 15 residues. Germline-derived CDR1 and CDR2 are SGHRS and YFSETQ. J lost 4 bases, V lost 0 bases, and 5 bases had no gene match. CDR3 DNA sequence: TGCGCCAGCAGCTTGGCTCAGACTAGCGGTTACGAGCAGTACTTC. Translation gives CASSLAQTSGYEQYF.